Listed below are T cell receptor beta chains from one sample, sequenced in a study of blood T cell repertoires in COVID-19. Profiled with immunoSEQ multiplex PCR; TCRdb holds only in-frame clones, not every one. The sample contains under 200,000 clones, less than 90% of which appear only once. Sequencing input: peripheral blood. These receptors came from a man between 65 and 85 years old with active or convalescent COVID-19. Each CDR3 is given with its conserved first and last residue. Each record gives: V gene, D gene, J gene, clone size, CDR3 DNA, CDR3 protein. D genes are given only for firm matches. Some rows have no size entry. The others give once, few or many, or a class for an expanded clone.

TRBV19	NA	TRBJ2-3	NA	TGTGCCAGTAGAAAACAGGGTCCAGATACGCAGTATTTT	CASRKQGPDTQYF
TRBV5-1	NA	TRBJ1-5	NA	TGCGCCAGCAGCCCGGTGGGGGGGAAGGGAAATCAGCCCCAGCATTTT	CASSPVGGKGNQPQHF
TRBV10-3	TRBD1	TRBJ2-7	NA	TGTGCCATCGGGACAGGGATGGACTACGAGCAGTACTTC	CAIGTGMDYEQYF
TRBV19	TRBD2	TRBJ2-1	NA	TGTGCCAGTAGTACGACTAGCGGGAGATTAGGGAATGAGCAGTTCTTC	CASSTTSGRLGNEQFF
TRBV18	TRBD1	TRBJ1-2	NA	TGTGCCAGCTCACCAGACAGGGATATACACTTC	CASSPDRDIHF
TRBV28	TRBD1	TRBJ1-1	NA	TGTGCCAGCAGTTTAGGGGGAAGACAGGGAAGCACTGAAGCTTTCTTT	CASSLGGRQGSTEAFF
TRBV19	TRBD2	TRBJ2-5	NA	TGTGCCAGTAGTATCAGACTAGCGGGAGACAAAGAGACCCAGTACTTC	CASSIRLAGDKETQYF
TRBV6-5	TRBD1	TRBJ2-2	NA	TGTGCCAGCAGCCTTACACAGGGGGCCGGGGAGCTGTTTTTT	CASSLTQGAGELFF
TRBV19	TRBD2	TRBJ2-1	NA	TGTGCCAGTAGTACCCGGACTAGCGGGAGAGGAAGGTCTTTCAATGAGCAGTTCTTC	CASSTRTSGRGRSFNEQFF
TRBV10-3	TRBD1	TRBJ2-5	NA	TGTGCCACCGTGAAGGGGACAGAACAAGAGACCCAGTACTTC	CATVKGTEQETQYF
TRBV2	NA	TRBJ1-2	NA	TGTGCCAGCAGAACAGGTTCGGCCGATGGCTACACCTTC	CASRTGSADGYTF
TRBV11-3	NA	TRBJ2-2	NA	TGTGCCAGCAGCTTAGAGGGGACAAGTAACACCGGGGAGCTGTTTTTT	CASSLEGTSNTGELFF
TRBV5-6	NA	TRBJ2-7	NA	TGTGCCAGCAGCCCCCTGGGACAAGGGGGTCCCTACGAGCAGTACTTC	CASSPLGQGGPYEQYF
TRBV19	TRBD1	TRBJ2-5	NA	TGTGCCAGTAGTCCCGGGACAGGGGGCAAAGAGACCCAGTACTTC	CASSPGTGGKETQYF
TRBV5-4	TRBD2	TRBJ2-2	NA	TGTGCCAGCAGGGGGAGGGAAAACACCGGGGAGCTGTTTTTT	CASRGRENTGELFF
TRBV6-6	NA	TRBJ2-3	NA	TGTGCCAGCAGGCCCCCAGGGAGCACAGATACGCAGTATTTT	CASRPPGSTDTQYF
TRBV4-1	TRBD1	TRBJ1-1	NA	TGCGCCAGCAGCCAAGAGGGACAGGGGTACACTGAAGCTTTCTTT	CASSQEGQGYTEAFF
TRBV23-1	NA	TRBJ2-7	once	TGCGCCAGCAGTCAAGGGGGGACCTCCTACGAGCAGTACTTC	CASSQGGTSYEQYF
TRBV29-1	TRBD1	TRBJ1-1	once	TGCAGCGCGCAACCCGGGACAGCAAACACTGAAGCTTTCTTT	CSAQPGTANTEAFF
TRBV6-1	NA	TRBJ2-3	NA	TGTGCCAGCAGTGACCTCCGGGGGGCCGCAGATACGCAGTATTTT	CASSDLRGAADTQYF
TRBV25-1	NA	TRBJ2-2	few	TGTGCCAGCCTCCCTTCGGGGGTTAAGAACACCGGGGAGCTGTTTTTT	CASLPSGVKNTGELFF
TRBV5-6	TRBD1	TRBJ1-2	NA	TGTGCCAGCAGATCAGACAGGGCCTATGGCTACACCTTC	CASRSDRAYGYTF
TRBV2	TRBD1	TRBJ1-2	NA	TGTGCCAGCAGACCCGGGACAGGTCAAGGTGGCTACACCTTC	CASRPGTGQGGYTF
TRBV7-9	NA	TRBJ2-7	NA	TGTGCCAGCAGCTTATTAACAGCGGGCCGCTACGAGCAGTACTTC	CASSLLTAGRYEQYF
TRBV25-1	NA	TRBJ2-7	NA	TGTGCCAGCAGGGCTCGGGACACCGTCTACGAGCAGTACTTC	CASRARDTVYEQYF
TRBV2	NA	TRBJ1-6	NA	TGTGCCAGCACGGCAGGGAATAATTCACCCCTCCACTTT	CASTAGNNSPLHF
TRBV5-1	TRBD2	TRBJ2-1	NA	TGCGCCAGCACCCTGGCAGCGGGGGGGAACAATGAGCAGTTCTTC	CASTLAAGGNNEQFF
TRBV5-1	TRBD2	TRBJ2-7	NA	TGCGCCAGCAGCCCCGGACTAGCGGGGAATTTCCCCTACGAGCAGTACTTC	CASSPGLAGNFPYEQYF
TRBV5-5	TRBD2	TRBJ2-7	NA	TGTGCCAGCAGCTTGGATTTGGGACTGGGAGGGTACGAGCAGTACTTC	CASSLDLGLGGYEQYF
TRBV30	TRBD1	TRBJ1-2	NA	TGTGCCTGGAGTCATCCCGGGACAGGGGACAAGATCTATGGCTACACCTTC	CAWSHPGTGDKIYGYTF
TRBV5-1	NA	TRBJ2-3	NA	TGCGCCAGCAGCTTGGATCGGGGTATCCTCGCCACAGATACGCAGTATTTT	CASSLDRGILATDTQYF
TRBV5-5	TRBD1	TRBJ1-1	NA	TGTGCCAGCAGGGCTTTAAGGACAGGGAACACTGAAGCTTTCTTT	CASRALRTGNTEAFF
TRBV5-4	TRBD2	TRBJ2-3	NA	TGTGCCAGCAGCCCGGCAGGGCTAGCGGGGGGCACAGATACGCAGTATTTT	CASSPAGLAGGTDTQYF
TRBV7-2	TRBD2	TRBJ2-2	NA	TGTGCCAGCAGTTATGGCGGGGGGCGCGCCACCGGGGAGCTGTTTTTT	CASSYGGGRATGELFF
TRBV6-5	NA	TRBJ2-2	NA	TGTGCCAGCATGCGGGGGCTTGGCGGGGAGCTGTTTTTT	CASMRGLGGELFF
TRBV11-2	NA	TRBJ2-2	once	TGTGCCAGCAGACCCACGGGGATGGCGACCGGGGAGCTGTTTTTT	CASRPTGMATGELFF
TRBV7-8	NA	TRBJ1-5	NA	TGTGCCAGCAGCCAAACGGGTCAGCCCCAGCATTTT	CASSQTGQPQHF
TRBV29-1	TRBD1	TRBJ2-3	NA	TGCAGCGTTGAAGATCTGGACAGGGGAACAGATACGCAGTATTTT	CSVEDLDRGTDTQYF
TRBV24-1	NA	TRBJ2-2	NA	TGTGCCACCAGTGATTTGCATTCTCCAACGAGGGCCGGGAGAACGAACACCGGGGAGCTGTTTTTT	CATSDLHSPTRAGRTNTGELFF
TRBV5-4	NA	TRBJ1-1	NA	TGTGCCAGCAGCTTGGCAGGGGCGCCCTTCACTGAAGCTTTCTTT	CASSLAGAPFTEAFF
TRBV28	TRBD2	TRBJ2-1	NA	TGTGCCAGCAGTCCTATAGCGGGCCCTTCGCAAATTACCTACAATGAGCAGTTCTTC	CASSPIAGPSQITYNEQFF
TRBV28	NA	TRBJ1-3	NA	TGTGCCAGCAGTTTATTGGCAGAGGGTGGAAACACCATATATTTT	CASSLLAEGGNTIYF
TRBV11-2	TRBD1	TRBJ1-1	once	TGTGCCAGCAACTTTGGGACAGGGGTTTTGAACACTGAAGCTTTCTTT	CASNFGTGVLNTEAFF
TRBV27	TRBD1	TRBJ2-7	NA	TGTGCCAGAGAAAGGGGACAGGGGACCACTACACCCTACGAGCAGTACTTC	CARERGQGTTTPYEQYF
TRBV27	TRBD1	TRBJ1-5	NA	TGTGCCAGCAGTTGGACAGGTCTCAATCAGCCCCAGCATTTT	CASSWTGLNQPQHF
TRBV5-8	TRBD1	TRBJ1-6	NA	TGTGCCAGCAGCTTGGGGACAGGGGCGAAGGGTTCACCCCTCCACTTT	CASSLGTGAKGSPLHF
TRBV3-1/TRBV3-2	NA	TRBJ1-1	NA	TGTGCCAGCAGCCAAGCGGGGGGGACCACTGAAGCTTTCTTT	CASSQAGGTTEAFF
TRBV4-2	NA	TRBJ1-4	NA	TGTGCCAGCAGCCAAGAAGGCCAGGGCTATGAAAAACTGTTTTTT	CASSQEGQGYEKLFF
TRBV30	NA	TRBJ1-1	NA	TGTGCCTGGAGACGACAGCAGAACACTGAAGCTTTCTTT	CAWRRQQNTEAFF